The 10 T cell receptor beta chains in this list originate from one sample, sequenced in a study of cytomegalovirus exposure and HLA in healthy donors. PCR involved 60 Vbeta and 13 Jbeta primers. Only in-frame clones appear in the TCRdb table, and some are missing; sequencing was by immunoSEQ multiplex PCR. The sample data list roughly 43,000 clones. Sequenced sample: PBMCs. The source is a woman in her thirties or forties in good health and CMV-seronegative.

CDR3 nucleotides: TGCGCCAGCAGCCGGGGACTAGCGGGAGGGCAGGGAACGCAGTATTTT. Its translation is CASSRGLAGGQGTQYF. This chain connects TRBV4-3 to TRBJ2-3, with 16 positions matching TRBD2. Germline loops: CDR1 LGHNA, CDR2 YSLEER. The CDR3 has 16 residues. Trimming cost V 4 bases and J 9 bases; bases outside gene matches: 7.

The chain is built from TRBV4-1 and TRBJ2-1; D possibly corresponds to TRBD2 (5 bases). There are 14 residues in the CDR3. V lost 0 bases and J 9 bases, leaving 12 bases between the germline ends. In germline, CDR1 is MGHRA, CDR2 YSYEKL. The CDR3 DNA is TGCGCCAGCAGCCAAGACCGGGTGGGAGTTGAGCAGTTCTTC. The encoded protein is CASSQDRVGVEQFF.

This chain connects TRBV4-2 to TRBJ2-1; 9 bases fit TRBD2. Germline V gene lookup returns CDR1 LGHNA and CDR2 YNFKEQ. V was pared by 4 bases and J by 6 bases, with 10 bases of the junction left unmatched. The length of the CDR3 is 16 residues. For the CDR3, the DNA is TGTGCCAGCAGCCCGATACCGGCGGGAGGGGTCAATGAGCAGTTCTTC. It encodes CASSPIPAGGVNEQFF.

This chain connects TRBV27 to TRBJ1-1; D may be TRBD1 (6 bases). The germline CDR1 and CDR2 sequences are MNHEY and SMNVEV (reference sequence). Trimming stripped 10 bases from V and 7 bases from J, with 13 bases between. This CDR3 has 11 residues. The CDR3 reads CAIGQLHEAFF. The CDR3 DNA sequence: TGTGCCATCGGACAGCTTCATGAAGCTTTCTTT.

The gene calls are TRBV28 and TRBJ2-3, with D perhaps TRBD2 (6 bases). The CDR3 runs to 14 residues. V was cut by 3 bases and J by 4 bases, with 11 bases left in between. Looked up from germline, CDR1 is MDHEN and CDR2 is SYDVKM. The CDR3 protein is CASSFTGEADTQYF. DNA for the CDR3: TGTGCCAGCAGTTTCACGGGAGAGGCAGATACGCAGTATTTT.

The V and J genes are TRBV4-3 and TRBJ2-2; 9 nucleotides align to TRBD1. Germline lookup yields CDR1 LGHNA and CDR2 YSLEER. The CDR3 spans 17 residues. Germline trimming cut 1 base from V and 7 bases from J; bases unmatched to any gene: 10. The CDR3 nucleotides are TGCGCCAGCAGCCAAGCGATCGGACAGGGGAGGGTCGGGGAGCTGTTTTTT. Its translation: CASSQAIGQGRVGELFF.

The chain combines TRBV10-3 with TRBJ2-7; TRBD2 might be the D (6 bases). CDR1 ENHRY and CDR2 SYGVKD come from the germline V gene. The V gene lost 0 bases and the J gene lost 5 bases, with 14 bases spanning the gap. There are 15 residues in the CDR3. Written as DNA, the CDR3 is TGTGCCATCAGTGAGTCTGTGCAGCGGGCGGACGAGCAGTACTTC. Its protein product is CAISESVQRADEQYF.

The rearrangement links TRBV4-1 to TRBJ2-4; 8 nucleotides agree with TRBD2. Germline loops: CDR1 MGHRA, CDR2 YSYEKL. J lost 4 bases, V lost 6 bases, and 11 bases had no gene match. This CDR3 is 16 amino acids long. CDR3 sequence: CASSLTNSGMKNIQYF. CDR3 sequence (DNA): TGCGCCAGCAGTCTTACGAATAGCGGGATGAAAAACATTCAGTACTTC.

V is TRBV28 and J is TRBJ2-5; D is perhaps TRBD1 (6 bases). The ends were cut back, 5 bases at V and 0 bases at J, with 13 bases in the middle. Germline V gene lookup returns CDR1 MDHEN and CDR2 SYDVKM. The CDR3 length is 15 residues. The CDR3 DNA is TGTGCCAGCAGTGGGATCGGGACAAACCAAGAGACCCAGTACTTC. This encodes CASSGIGTNQETQYF.

The chain recombines TRBV27 with TRBJ1-5; no clear D gene. The CDR3 covers 17 residues. Germline lookup yields CDR1 MNHEY and CDR2 SMNVEV (reference sequence). V lost 6 bases and J lost 0, with 18 bases in between. CDR3 nucleotides: TGTGCCAGCAGCCTATCGGCGGTTCTCTATAGCAATCAGCCCCAGCATTTT. It specifies CASSLSAVLYSNQPQHF.